This entry concerns a single T cell receptor beta chain. The data originate from a study of OX40 agonist ivuxolimab in advanced cancers. Across the whole study: Patients received ivuxolimab, an agonistic anti-OX40 (CD134) antibody.

The V gene lost 3 bases and the J gene lost 1 base, with 15 bases spanning the gap. The germline gives CDR1 SEHNR, CDR2 FQNEAQ (reference sequence). The CDR3 has 16 residues. Here immunoSEQ multiplex PCR was the method, and the copy in TCRdb shows in-frame clones only, minus some. The sample records some 25,000 clones, approximately 86% being singletons. The clonotype originates from an adult with an advanced solid tumor such as melanoma, head and neck, liver or kidney cancer. The rearrangement joins TRBV7-9 to TRBJ2-5, with D tentatively TRBD1 or TRBD2 (7 bases each). Material: CD4+ or CD8+ T cells sorted from blood, obtained in a trial of the OX40 agonist ivuxolimab. CDR3 region: CASSLGGEGAQETQYF. The CDR3 bases are TGTGCCAGCAGCTTGGGAGGGGAGGGGGCCCAAGAGACCCAGTACTTC.